This TCR beta chain derives from a study of blood T cell repertoires in COVID-19. Study at large: There were acute and convalescent COVID-19 samples, and they came from the United States, Italy and Spain.

Resolution of symptoms, clearance, or two negative PCRs was present in recovered Cohort 3 donors. V shed 6 bases, J shed 10 bases, and the junction held 14 bases outside the gene matches. This CDR3 is built from 15 residues. Germline values: CDR1 MNHEY, CDR2 SVGEGT. Authors' processing steps: Nucleated cell counts were estimated from reference gene primer amplification. Clones were read by immunoSEQ multiplex PCR, and TCRdb kept only the in-frame ones, dropping some. The DNA gave D and trimming, while V, J and clone size come from that table. Here the sample spans more than 200,000 clones, around 90% being singletons.

Sequenced input: PBMCs or T cells enriched from blood (not recorded which). The rearrangement joins TRBV6-2 or TRBV6-3 to TRBJ2-1; 8 bases are shared with TRBD2. The receptor was isolated from a young woman who had recovered from COVID-19. The CDR3 DNA is TGTGCCAGCAGCAGCAGCATGGGACTAGGAATAGAGCAGTTCTTC. This encodes CASSSSMGLGIEQFF.